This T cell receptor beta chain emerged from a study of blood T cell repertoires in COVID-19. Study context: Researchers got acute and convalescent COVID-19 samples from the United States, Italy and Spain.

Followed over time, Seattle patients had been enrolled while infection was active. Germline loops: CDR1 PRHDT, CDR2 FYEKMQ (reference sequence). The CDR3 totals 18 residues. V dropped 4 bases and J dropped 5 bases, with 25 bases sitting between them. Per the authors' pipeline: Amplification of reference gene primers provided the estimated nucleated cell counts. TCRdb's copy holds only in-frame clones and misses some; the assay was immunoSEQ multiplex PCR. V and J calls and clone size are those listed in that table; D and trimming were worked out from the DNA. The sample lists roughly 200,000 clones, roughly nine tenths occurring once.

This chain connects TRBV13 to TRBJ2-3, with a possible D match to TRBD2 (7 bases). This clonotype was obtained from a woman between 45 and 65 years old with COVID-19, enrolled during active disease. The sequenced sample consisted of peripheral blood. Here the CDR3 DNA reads TGTGCCAGCAGCTCGGTGGGGACAACCGGGACTATAATAGATACGCAGTATTTT. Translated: CASSSVGTTGTIIDTQYF.